A selection of T cell receptor beta chains follows, all from one sample in a study of blood T cell repertoires in COVID-19. Method: immunoSEQ multiplex PCR; TCRdb's copy keeps in-frame clones and lacks some. The sample holds 100,000 to 150,000 clones, 85% seen once. Sequenced: peripheral blood. The receptors shown here come from an elderly man with active or convalescent COVID-19. The CDR3 runs from the conserved cysteine through the conserved F or W. Fields, in order: clone size, V gene, D gene, J gene, CDR3 protein, CDR3 DNA. A D gene is named only where the DNA matches it firmly. The listing skips clone size in some rows; elsewhere it reads once, few, many or a size class.

clone size: .; V gene: TRBV2; D gene: .; J gene: TRBJ2-2; CDR3 protein: CASSPGFSTGELFF; CDR3 DNA: TGTGCCAGCAGTCCAGGGTTTAGCACCGGGGAGCTGTTTTTT
clone size: .; V gene: TRBV5-1; D gene: TRBD1; J gene: TRBJ2-1; CDR3 protein: CASISGTGLDEQFF; CDR3 DNA: TGCGCCAGCATATCGGGGACAGGGCTCGATGAGCAGTTCTTC
clone size: .; V gene: TRBV7-9; D gene: .; J gene: TRBJ1-1; CDR3 protein: CASSLPDSGTEAFF; CDR3 DNA: TGTGCCAGCAGCCTACCGGACAGCGGAACTGAAGCTTTCTTT
clone size: .; V gene: TRBV21-1; D gene: .; J gene: TRBJ2-1; CDR3 protein: CASSKEQREDKDEQFF; CDR3 DNA: TGTGCCAGCAGCAAAGAGCAGCGGGAGGATAAAGATGAGCAGTTCTTC
clone size: .; V gene: TRBV19; D gene: TRBD1; J gene: TRBJ2-2; CDR3 protein: CASSPPWDRAGTGELFF; CDR3 DNA: TGTGCCAGTAGTCCTCCTTGGGACAGGGCGGGCACCGGGGAGCTGTTTTTT
clone size: .; V gene: TRBV2; D gene: .; J gene: TRBJ2-5; CDR3 protein: CASSEARLWTELTETQYF; CDR3 DNA: TGTGCCAGCAGTGAAGCTCGTCTTTGGACAGAATTAACAGAGACCCAGTACTTC
clone size: .; V gene: TRBV11-2; D gene: .; J gene: TRBJ1-2; CDR3 protein: CASSLGGGYGYTF; CDR3 DNA: TGTGCCAGCAGCTTGGGAGGAGGGTATGGCTACACCTTC
clone size: .; V gene: TRBV27; D gene: TRBD1; J gene: TRBJ1-6; CDR3 protein: CASSASGQGYSPLHF; CDR3 DNA: TGTGCCAGCAGTGCGTCAGGACAGGGGTATTCACCCCTCCACTTT
clone size: .; V gene: TRBV5-1; D gene: TRBD1; J gene: TRBJ2-2; CDR3 protein: CASSTGQGTRELFF; CDR3 DNA: TGCGCCAGCAGCACGGGACAGGGCACCCGGGAGCTGTTTTTT
clone size: .; V gene: TRBV6-5; D gene: TRBD1; J gene: TRBJ1-3; CDR3 protein: CASGAGGRGNTIYF; CDR3 DNA: TGTGCCAGCGGGGCAGGGGGCAGGGGAAACACCATATATTTT
clone size: few; V gene: TRBV9; D gene: TRBD2; J gene: TRBJ2-1; CDR3 protein: CASSVYSGGLHNEQFF; CDR3 DNA: TGTGCCAGCAGCGTGTATAGCGGGGGCTTACACAATGAGCAGTTCTTC
clone size: .; V gene: TRBV19; D gene: .; J gene: TRBJ1-3; CDR3 protein: CASSNTGFRNTIYF; CDR3 DNA: TGTGCCAGTAGTAACACAGGGTTTCGGAACACCATATATTTT
clone size: .; V gene: TRBV10-1; D gene: .; J gene: TRBJ1-2; CDR3 protein: CASSEFGGVHYGYTF; CDR3 DNA: TGCGCCAGCAGTGAATTCGGGGGTGTTCACTATGGCTACACCTTC
clone size: .; V gene: TRBV28; D gene: .; J gene: TRBJ2-1; CDR3 protein: CASRVPGTTGEQFF; CDR3 DNA: TGTGCCAGCAGGGTCCCCGGGACAACTGGTGAGCAGTTCTTC
clone size: .; V gene: TRBV20-1; D gene: TRBD1; J gene: TRBJ1-2; CDR3 protein: CSASVGTVFDGYTF; CDR3 DNA: TGCAGTGCTAGTGTTGGGACAGTTTTTGATGGCTACACCTTC
clone size: once; V gene: TRBV7-3; D gene: .; J gene: TRBJ2-3; CDR3 protein: CASSLFSSDTQYF; CDR3 DNA: TGTGCCAGCAGCTTATTCTCCTCCGATACGCAGTATTTT
clone size: .; V gene: TRBV30; D gene: .; J gene: TRBJ1-1; CDR3 protein: CAGERQGGTEAFF; CDR3 DNA: TGTGCCGGCGAACGGCAGGGAGGCACTGAAGCTTTCTTT
clone size: medium-sized; V gene: TRBV19; D gene: TRBD2; J gene: TRBJ2-7; CDR3 protein: CASSIQASGAVYEQYF; CDR3 DNA: TGTGCCAGTAGTATCCAGGCTAGCGGGGCGGTTTACGAGCAGTACTTC
clone size: .; V gene: TRBV11-3; D gene: .; J gene: TRBJ2-3; CDR3 protein: CASSRVYTDTQYF; CDR3 DNA: TGTGCCAGCAGTCGGGTATACACAGATACGCAGTATTTT
clone size: once; V gene: TRBV19; D gene: .; J gene: TRBJ2-6; CDR3 protein: CASSVLQGYALTGANVLTF; CDR3 DNA: TGTGCCAGTAGTGTCCTACAGGGTTACGCTCTCACTGGGGCCAACGTCCTGACTTTC
clone size: few; V gene: TRBV5-6; D gene: TRBD1; J gene: TRBJ1-3; CDR3 protein: CASSSPADRISGNTIYF; CDR3 DNA: TGTGCCAGCAGCTCCCCTGCGGACAGGATCTCTGGAAACACCATATATTTT
clone size: few; V gene: TRBV5-4; D gene: .; J gene: TRBJ2-7; CDR3 protein: CASSRRGTTYEQYF; CDR3 DNA: TGTGCCAGCTCTCGACGGGGAACCACTTACGAGCAGTACTTC
clone size: once; V gene: TRBV5-1; D gene: .; J gene: TRBJ2-3; CDR3 protein: CASSLYLKQDTQYF; CDR3 DNA: TGCGCCAGCAGCTTATACCTTAAACAAGATACGCAGTATTTT
clone size: once; V gene: TRBV24-1; D gene: TRBD2; J gene: TRBJ2-1; CDR3 protein: CATSDFHGLAGGREQFF; CDR3 DNA: TGTGCCACCAGTGATTTCCATGGACTAGCGGGGGGGCGGGAGCAGTTCTTC
clone size: .; V gene: TRBV5-6; D gene: .; J gene: TRBJ2-5; CDR3 protein: CASSLAGGRETQYF; CDR3 DNA: TGTGCCAGCAGCTTGGCCGGTGGGAGGGAGACCCAGTACTTC
clone size: .; V gene: TRBV29-1; D gene: .; J gene: TRBJ2-1; CDR3 protein: CSVQGQSYNEQFF; CDR3 DNA: TGCAGCGTTCAGGGGCAGTCCTACAATGAGCAGTTCTTC